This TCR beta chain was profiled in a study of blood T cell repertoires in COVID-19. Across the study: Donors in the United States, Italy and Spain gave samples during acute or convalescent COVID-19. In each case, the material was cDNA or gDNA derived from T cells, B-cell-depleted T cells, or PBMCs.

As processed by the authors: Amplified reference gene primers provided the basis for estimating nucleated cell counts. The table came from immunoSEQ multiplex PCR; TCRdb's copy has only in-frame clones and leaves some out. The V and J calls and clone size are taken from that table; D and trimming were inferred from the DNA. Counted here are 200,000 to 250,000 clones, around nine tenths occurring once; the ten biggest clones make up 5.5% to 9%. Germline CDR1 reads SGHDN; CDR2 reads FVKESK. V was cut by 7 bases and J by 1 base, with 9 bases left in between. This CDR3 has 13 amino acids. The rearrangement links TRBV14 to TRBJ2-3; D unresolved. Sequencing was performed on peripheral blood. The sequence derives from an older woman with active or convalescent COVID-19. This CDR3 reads CASTRQGTDTQYF. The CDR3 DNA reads TGTGCCAGCACCCGCCAGGGCACAGATACGCAGTATTTT.